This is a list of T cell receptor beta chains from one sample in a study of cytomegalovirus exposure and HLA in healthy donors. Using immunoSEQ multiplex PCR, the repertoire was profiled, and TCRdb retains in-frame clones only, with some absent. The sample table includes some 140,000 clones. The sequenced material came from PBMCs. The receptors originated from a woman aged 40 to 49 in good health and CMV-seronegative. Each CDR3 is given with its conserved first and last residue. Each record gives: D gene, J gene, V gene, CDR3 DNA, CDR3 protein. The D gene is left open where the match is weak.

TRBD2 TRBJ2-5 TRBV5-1 TGCGCCAGCAGCCCCGGACTAGACCAAGAGACCCAGTACTTC CASSPGLDQETQYF
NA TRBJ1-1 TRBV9 TGTGCCAGCAGCTCCGGGAGTGGCAGCATGAACACTGAAGCTTTCTTT CASSSGSGSMNTEAFF
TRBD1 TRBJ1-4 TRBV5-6 TGTGCCAGCAGCTGGGGACAGGGGAAACTGTTTTTT CASSWGQGKLFF
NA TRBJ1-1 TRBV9 TGTGCCAGCAGTCATAAGGGGCAGGAGTCCCGAACTGAAGCTTTCTTT CASSHKGQESRTEAFF
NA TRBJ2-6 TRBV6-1 TGTGCCACCCTACTTCCCTCTGGGGCCAACGTCCTGACTTTC CATLLPSGANVLTF
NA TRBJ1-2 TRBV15 TGTGCCACCAGCAGAGATCTGGGGGGGGTTGGCTACACCTTC CATSRDLGGVGYTF
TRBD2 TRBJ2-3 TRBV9 TGTGCCAGCAGCGTAGTTCTAGCGGGGGCCACAGATACGCAGTATTTT CASSVVLAGATDTQYF
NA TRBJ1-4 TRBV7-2 TGTGCCAGCAACCGGGCAGGACAGAATAATGAAAAACTGTTTTTT CASNRAGQNNEKLFF
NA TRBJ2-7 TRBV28 TGTGCCAGCAGACCTCTGGCGGGGGCGCACGAGCAGTACTTC CASRPLAGAHEQYF
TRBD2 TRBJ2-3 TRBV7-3 TGTGCCAGCAGCGGCGGGGGGTCCAACACAGATACGCAGTATTTT CASSGGGSNTDTQYF
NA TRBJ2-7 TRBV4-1 TGCGCCAGCAGCCAAGTTTCTGAGACCTACGAGCAGTACTTC CASSQVSETYEQYF
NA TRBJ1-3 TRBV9 TGTGCCAGCAGCGTAGCCAGACACAGCTCTGGAAACACCATATATTTT CASSVARHSSGNTIYF
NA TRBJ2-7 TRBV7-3 TGTGCCAGCAGCTTAACGAGGGGGGGCGAGCAGTACTTC CASSLTRGGEQYF
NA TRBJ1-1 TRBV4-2 TGTGCCAGCAGCCAAGAAATTGCAGACATGAACACTGAAGCTTTCTTT CASSQEIADMNTEAFF
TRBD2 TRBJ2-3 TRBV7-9 TGTGCCAGCAGCTTAAGGACTAGCGGGGGATCCACAGATACGCAGTATTTT CASSLRTSGGSTDTQYF
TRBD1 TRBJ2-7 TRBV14 TGTGCCAGCAGCCAGGTGACAGGGATCGAGCAGTACTTC CASSQVTGIEQYF
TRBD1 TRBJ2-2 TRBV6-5 TGTGCCAGCAGTTTTCAGGGGGCCGGGGAGCTGTTTTTT CASSFQGAGELFF
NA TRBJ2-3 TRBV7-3 TGTGCCAGCAGCTTAAACTATAGAATCGGCTCGCAGTATTTT CASSLNYRIGSQYF
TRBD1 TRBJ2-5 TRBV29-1 TGCAGCGCTGTAGACAGGGGGCTGAGAGAGACCCAGTACTTC CSAVDRGLRETQYF
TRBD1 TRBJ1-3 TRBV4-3 TGCGCCAGCAGCCAAGAATACAGGGGCTCTGGAAACACCATATATTTT CASSQEYRGSGNTIYF
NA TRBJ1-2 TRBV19 TGTGCCAGTAGTATAGAGTACTCAACTAGGACCTTC CASSIEYSTRTF
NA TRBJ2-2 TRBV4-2 TGTGCCAGCAGCCAAGGGGGCGACGTATTTTTT CASSQGGDVFF
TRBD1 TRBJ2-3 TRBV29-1 TGCAGCGTTGGCGGCAGGGGGCATACAGATACGCAGTATTTT CSVGGRGHTDTQYF
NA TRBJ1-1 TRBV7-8 TGTGCCAGCAGCTTAGGCAGGAACACTGAAGCTTTCTTT CASSLGRNTEAFF
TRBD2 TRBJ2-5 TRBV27 TGTGCCAGCAGTTCCCTCGGGAGACTAGCGGGGGGGCAAGAGACCCAGTACTTC CASSSLGRLAGGQETQYF
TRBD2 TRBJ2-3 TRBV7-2 TGTGCCAGCAGCAGCGGACTAGGGGGCACAGATACGCAGTATTTT CASSSGLGGTDTQYF
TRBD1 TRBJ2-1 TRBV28 TGTGCCAGCAGTTTGGGGGACAGTTACAATGAGCAGTTCTTC CASSLGDSYNEQFF
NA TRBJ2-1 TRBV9 TGTGCCAGCAGCGTAGGGAGCAATGAGCAGTTCTTC CASSVGSNEQFF
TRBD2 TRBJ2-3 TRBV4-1 TGCGCCAGCAGCCAAGTCACTAGCGGAACAGATACGCAGTATTTT CASSQVTSGTDTQYF
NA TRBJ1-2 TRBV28 TGTGCCATCTCGGGGGGCGTCTATGGCTACACCTTC CAISGGVYGYTF
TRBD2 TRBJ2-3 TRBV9 TGTGCCAGCAGCGACGGGGGGACCAGCACAGATACGCAGTATTTT CASSDGGTSTDTQYF
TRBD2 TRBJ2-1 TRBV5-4 TGTGCCAGCAGCTCGATAGCGGGGGGGCAGTACAATGAGCAGTTCTTC CASSSIAGGQYNEQFF
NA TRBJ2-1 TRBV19 TGTGCCAGTACCCGGGGTAGCTACAATGAGCAGTTCTTC CASTRGSYNEQFF
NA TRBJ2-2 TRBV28 TGTGCCAGCAGTAAATCGGTGGACACCGGGGAGCTGTTTTTT CASSKSVDTGELFF
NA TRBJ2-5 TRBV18 TGTGCCAGCTCACCCTCGACAGGTGAAGAGACCCAGTACTTC CASSPSTGEETQYF
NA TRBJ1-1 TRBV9 TGTGCCAGCAGCGTAGTTAGTGGGGGCGGAGCTTTCTTT CASSVVSGGGAFF
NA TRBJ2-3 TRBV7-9 TGTGCCAGCAGCCCAAGGGGTCTAGGCACAGATACGCAGTATTTT CASSPRGLGTDTQYF
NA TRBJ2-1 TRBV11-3 TGTGCCAGCAGCTCCCGAGTTTCTACGACAGCATCCTACAATGAGCAGTTCTTC CASSSRVSTTASYNEQFF
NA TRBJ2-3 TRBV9 TGTGCCAGCAGCCCAGATTGGGGCTATACGCAGTATTTT CASSPDWGYTQYF
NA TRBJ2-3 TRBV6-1 TGTGCCAGCAGTGAAAGGCAGGGCGGCACAGATACGCAGTATTTT CASSERQGGTDTQYF
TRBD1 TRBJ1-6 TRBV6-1 TGTGCCAGCAGTGAAAGGAACAGGGGCAATTCACCCCTCCACTTT CASSERNRGNSPLHF
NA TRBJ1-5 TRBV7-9 TGTGCCAGCAGCTTAGGCGGGGGGAATCAGCCCCAGCATTTT CASSLGGGNQPQHF
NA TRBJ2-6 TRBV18 TGTGCCAGCTCACAGCAGGGGTTTGGGGCTGGGGCCAACGTCCTGACTTTC CASSQQGFGAGANVLTF
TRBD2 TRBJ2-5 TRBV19 TGTGCCAGTAGTAATCGCGGGACTAGCGGGTCAGAGACCCAGTACTTC CASSNRGTSGSETQYF
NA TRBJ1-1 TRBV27 TGTGCCAGCAGTTTACAACAGGGCTTGAACACTGAAGCTTTCTTT CASSLQQGLNTEAFF
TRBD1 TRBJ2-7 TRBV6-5 TGTGCCAGCAGTTTCCAGGGGGCCCCCTACGAGCAGTACTTC CASSFQGAPYEQYF
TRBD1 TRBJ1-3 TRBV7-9 TGTGCCAGCAGCTTTTCGAGGACAGGGGGTAACACCATATATTTT CASSFSRTGGNTIYF
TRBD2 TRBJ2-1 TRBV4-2 TGTGCCAGCAGCCAAGTCCGGGGGGACTCCTACAATGAGCAGTTCTTC CASSQVRGDSYNEQFF
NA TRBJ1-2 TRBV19 TGTGCCAGTAGTGCTCGACAGGACCCAAACTATGGCTACACCTTC CASSARQDPNYGYTF
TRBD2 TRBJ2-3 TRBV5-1 TGCGCCAGCAGCGATGATAGCGGGGGGGATACGCAGTATTTT CASSDDSGGDTQYF